The rows below give T cell receptor beta chains drawn from one sample of a study of T cells in Graves' hyperthyroidism and ophthalmopathy. One entry per CDR3 protein results from TCRdb running MiXCR on the multiplex PCR reads. The repertoire consists of 500,000 to 650,000 distinct CDR3 sequences, with approximately 20% occurring once and the leading ten covering approximately 48%. The specimen was blood. All receptors come from a man between 35 and 55 years old with Graves' ophthalmopathy. Each CDR3 is given with its conserved first and last residue. Each record gives: J gene, D gene, clone size, V gene, CDR3 DNA, CDR3 protein. The D gene is left open where the match is weak. Part of the rows lack a size; the others show once, few, many or a class for expanded clones.

J gene: TRBJ1-2
D gene: NA
clone size: few
V gene: TRBV6-5
CDR3 DNA: TGTGCCAGCAGTTACTCACACTTTTCGGATGGCTACACCTTC
CDR3 protein: CASSYSHFSDGYTF

J gene: TRBJ1-4
D gene: NA
clone size: few
V gene: TRBV6-4
CDR3 DNA: TGTGCCAGCAGTGAATTGCGGGATTCCTCTAATGAAAAACTGTTTTTT
CDR3 protein: CASSELRDSSNEKLFF

J gene: TRBJ1-3
D gene: NA
clone size: few
V gene: TRBV27
CDR3 DNA: TGTGCCAGCAGTTTAATCAGGTTCTCTGGAAACACCATATATTTT
CDR3 protein: CASSLIRFSGNTIYF

J gene: TRBJ1-3
D gene: NA
clone size: many
V gene: TRBV2
CDR3 DNA: TGTGCCAGCAGTGCGACAGCCCCCTCGACCAACACCATATATTTT
CDR3 protein: CASSATAPSTNTIYF

J gene: TRBJ1-5
D gene: NA
clone size: NA
V gene: TRBV2
CDR3 DNA: TGTGCCAGCACGCACAGGGACAATCAGCCCCAGCATTTT
CDR3 protein: CASTHRDNQPQHF

J gene: TRBJ1-2
D gene: TRBD1
clone size: many
V gene: TRBV12-3/TRBV12-4
CDR3 DNA: TGTGCCAGCAGCCCGACAGGGGGCGCATATGGCTACACCTTC
CDR3 protein: CASSPTGGAYGYTF

J gene: TRBJ1-1
D gene: NA
clone size: many
V gene: TRBV27
CDR3 DNA: TGTGCCAGCAAGACAGCCGATGAAGCTTTCTTT
CDR3 protein: CASKTADEAFF

J gene: TRBJ2-5
D gene: NA
clone size: NA
V gene: TRBV15
CDR3 DNA: TGTGCCACCAGCAGAGCCCAGGAGACCCAGTACTTC
CDR3 protein: CATSRAQETQYF

J gene: TRBJ2-7
D gene: TRBD1
clone size: few
V gene: TRBV2
CDR3 DNA: TGTGCCAGCCCCCTTACAGGGGGCCTCTCCTACGAGCAGTACTTC
CDR3 protein: CASPLTGGLSYEQYF

J gene: TRBJ2-5
D gene: TRBD2
clone size: NA
V gene: TRBV27
CDR3 DNA: TGTGCCAGCAGTTCCAGACTAGCGGGAGAGCTTAGGACCCAGTACTTC
CDR3 protein: CASSSRLAGELRTQYF

J gene: TRBJ2-7
D gene: TRBD2
clone size: many
V gene: TRBV28
CDR3 DNA: TGTGCCAGCAGTTTATCCGGACTAGCGGGAGTCTACGAGCAGTACTTC
CDR3 protein: CASSLSGLAGVYEQYF

J gene: TRBJ2-7
D gene: TRBD1
clone size: few
V gene: TRBV5-1
CDR3 DNA: TGCGCCAGCAGCTTGGACAGGGGAGTGGACGAGCAGTACTTC
CDR3 protein: CASSLDRGVDEQYF

J gene: TRBJ2-7
D gene: TRBD1
clone size: NA
V gene: TRBV5-1
CDR3 DNA: TGCGCCAGCAGCTCGACCGGGACAGGGCACCTGGAGCAGTACTTC
CDR3 protein: CASSSTGTGHLEQYF

J gene: TRBJ2-1
D gene: TRBD2
clone size: NA
V gene: TRBV7-9
CDR3 DNA: TGTGCCAGCAGTTTCCCGTTGAGCGGGGGGCACTCCTACAATGAGCAGTTCTTC
CDR3 protein: CASSFPLSGGHSYNEQFF

J gene: TRBJ2-7
D gene: TRBD2
clone size: NA
V gene: TRBV27
CDR3 DNA: TGTGCCAGCAGTAAGACTAGCGTGTACGAGCAGTACTTC
CDR3 protein: CASSKTSVYEQYF

J gene: TRBJ2-7
D gene: TRBD1
clone size: few
V gene: TRBV6-6
CDR3 DNA: TGTGCCAGCAGTTACTCCGGGACAGGGACCTACGAGCAGTACTTC
CDR3 protein: CASSYSGTGTYEQYF